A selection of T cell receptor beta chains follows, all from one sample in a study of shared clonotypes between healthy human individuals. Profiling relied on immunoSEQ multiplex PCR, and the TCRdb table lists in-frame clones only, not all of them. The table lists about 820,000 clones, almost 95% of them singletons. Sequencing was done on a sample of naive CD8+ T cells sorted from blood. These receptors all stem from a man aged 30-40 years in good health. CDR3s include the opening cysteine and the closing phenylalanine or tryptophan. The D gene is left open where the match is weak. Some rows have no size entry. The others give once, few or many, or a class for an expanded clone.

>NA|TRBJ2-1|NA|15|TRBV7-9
TGTGCCAGCAGCTCCCCGGGAGAGGGCTACAATGAGCAGTTCTTC
CASSSPGEGYNEQFF
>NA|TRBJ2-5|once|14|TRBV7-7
TGTGCCAGCAGGCCAGCGTCGTCAAAAGAGACCCAGTACTTC
CASRPASSKETQYF
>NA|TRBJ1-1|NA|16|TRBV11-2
TGTGCCAGCAGCTTAGATAGTTGGGCCCTGAACACTGAAGCTTTCTTT
CASSLDSWALNTEAFF
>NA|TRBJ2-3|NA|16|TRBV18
TGTGCCAGCTCAGGGCCGGAATTTTCGAGCACAGATACGCAGTATTTT
CASSGPEFSSTDTQYF
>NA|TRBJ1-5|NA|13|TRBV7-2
TGTGCCAGCAGTTCCGCGGGGAATCAGCCCCAGCATTTT
CASSSAGNQPQHF
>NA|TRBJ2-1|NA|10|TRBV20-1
TGCAGTGCCCGGCCACCAGAGCAGGTCTTC
CSARPPEQVF
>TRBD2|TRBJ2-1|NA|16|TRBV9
TGTGCCAGCAGCGTAGAAGGTAGCGGGAGTTACAATGAGCAGTTCTTC
CASSVEGSGSYNEQFF
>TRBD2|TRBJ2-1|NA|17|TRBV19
TGTGCCAGTAGTATAGATCGGACTAGCGGACCCTACAATGAGCAGTTCTTC
CASSIDRTSGPYNEQFF
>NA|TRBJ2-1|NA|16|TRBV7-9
TGTGCCAGCAGCTTAGTACAGGGTCCCGAATACAATGAGCAGTTCTTC
CASSLVQGPEYNEQFF
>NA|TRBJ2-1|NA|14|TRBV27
TGTGCCAGCAGAATTCTTAGCTCCTACAATGAGCAGTTCTTC
CASRILSSYNEQFF
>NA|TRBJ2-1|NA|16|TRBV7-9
TGTGCCAGCAGCTTGGTCCTAGATAGCTCCTACAATGAGCAGTTCTTC
CASSLVLDSSYNEQFF
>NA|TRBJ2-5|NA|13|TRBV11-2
TGTGCCAGCAGCTTAGATCTGGCGGCTGGGGAGTACTTC
CASSLDLAAGEYF
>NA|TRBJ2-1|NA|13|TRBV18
TGTGCCAGCTCATTGCCCGAGGCGGGAGAGCAGTTCTTC
CASSLPEAGEQFF
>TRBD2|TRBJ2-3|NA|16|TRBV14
TGTGCCAGCAGCCAAATACTAGCGACCACCGCAGATACGCAGTATTTT
CASSQILATTADTQYF
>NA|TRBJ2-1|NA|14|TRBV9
TGTGCCAGCAGCGAAAGTGGAGTAGTCAATGAGCAGTTCTTC
CASSESGVVNEQFF
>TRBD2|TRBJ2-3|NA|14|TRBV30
TGTGCCTGGATTAGTCCGCGGGGGGGAGATACGCAGTATTTT
CAWISPRGGDTQYF
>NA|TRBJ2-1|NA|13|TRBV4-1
TGCGCCAGCAGCCAAGGGGTCCTCAATGAGCAGTTCTTC
CASSQGVLNEQFF
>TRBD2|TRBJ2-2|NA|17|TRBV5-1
TGCGCCAGCAGCGGGGGACTAGCGGGAGTAGGGTCCGGGGAGCTGTTTTTT
CASSGGLAGVGSGELFF
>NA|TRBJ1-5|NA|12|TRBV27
TGTGCCAGCTGGGACTTCAATAGACCCCAGCATTTT
CASWDFNRPQHF
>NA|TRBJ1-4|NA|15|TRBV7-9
TGTGCCAGCAGCTTAAGGCCTCAGGGAAGAGAAAAACTGTTTTTT
CASSLRPQGREKLFF
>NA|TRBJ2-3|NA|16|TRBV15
TGTGCCACCAGCAGCCCCGGGAGCGTGGGCACAGATACGCAGTATTTT
CATSSPGSVGTDTQYF
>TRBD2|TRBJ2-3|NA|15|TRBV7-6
TGTGCCAGCAGGTCTAGCGGGAGGGCCAGCGATACGCAGTATTTT
CASRSSGRASDTQYF
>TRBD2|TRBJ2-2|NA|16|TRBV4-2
TGTGCCAGCAGCCAATATGGACTAGATAACACCGGGGAGCTGTTTTTT
CASSQYGLDNTGELFF
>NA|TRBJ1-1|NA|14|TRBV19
TGTGCCAGTAGTATCGTCGGAATGGGCACTGAAGCTTTCTTT
CASSIVGMGTEAFF
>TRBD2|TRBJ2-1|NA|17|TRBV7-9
TGTGCCAGCAGCCCCGGGACTAGCGGGGTCGACTACAATGAGCAGTTCTTC
CASSPGTSGVDYNEQFF
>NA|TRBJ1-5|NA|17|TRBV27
TGTGCCAGCAGCACGGGGTGGGGGGCTTATAGCAATCAGCCCCAGCATTTT
CASSTGWGAYSNQPQHF
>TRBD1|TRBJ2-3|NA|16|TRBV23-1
TGCGCCAGCAGTCAATCGACAGGGGGAGGAATAGATACGCAGTATTTT
CASSQSTGGGIDTQYF
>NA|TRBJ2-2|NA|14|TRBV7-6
TGTGCCAGCAGCTCTGTACTTGGGACCGGGGAGCTGTTTTTT
CASSSVLGTGELFF
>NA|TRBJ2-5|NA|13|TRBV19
TGTGCCAGTGGTGTCAGGAGACAAGAGACCCAGTACTTC
CASGVRRQETQYF
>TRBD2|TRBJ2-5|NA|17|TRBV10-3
TGTGCCACCCTCCCGGGGGGGCAGGGACTCACCAACGAGACCCAGTACTTC
CATLPGGQGLTNETQYF
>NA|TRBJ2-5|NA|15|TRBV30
TGTGCCTCCAGGAGCAAACGGGGGGCGTGGGAGACCCAGTACTTC
CASRSKRGAWETQYF
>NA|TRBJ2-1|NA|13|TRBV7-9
TGTGCCAGCAGCTTAGACCTTGGTGGTGAGCAGTTCTTC
CASSLDLGGEQFF
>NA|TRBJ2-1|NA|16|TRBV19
TGTGCCAGTAGGAAGATCGGGGCCAACTCCTACAATGAGCAGTTCTTC
CASRKIGANSYNEQFF
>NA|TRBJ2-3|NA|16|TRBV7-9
TGTGCCAGCAGCTTTCCCGGGACGGGTAGGGCAGATACGCAGTATTTT
CASSFPGTGRADTQYF
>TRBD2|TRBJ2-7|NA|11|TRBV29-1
TGCAGCGTCGAAACTAGCGGGGAGCAGTACTTC
CSVETSGEQYF
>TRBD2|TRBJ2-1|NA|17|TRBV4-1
TGCGCCAGCAGCTCCGGGACTAGCAGTTCCTCCTACAATGAGCAGTTCTTC
CASSSGTSSSSYNEQFF
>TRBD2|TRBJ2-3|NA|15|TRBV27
TGTGCCAGCAGCCGGACTAGCGGGAGAAGCCATACGCAGTATTTT
CASSRTSGRSHTQYF
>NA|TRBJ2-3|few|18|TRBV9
TGTGCCAGCAGCGTATCTCCCCAAGCGGGTGAGGGCACAGATACGCAGTATTTT
CASSVSPQAGEGTDTQYF
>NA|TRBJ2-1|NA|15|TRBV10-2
TGCGCCAGCAGTGAGTCCAGGGGGGGCTGGGATGAGCAGTTCTTC
CASSESRGGWDEQFF
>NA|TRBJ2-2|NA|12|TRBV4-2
TGTGCCAGCAGCCAGGGGACCGGGGAGCTGTTTTTT
CASSQGTGELFF
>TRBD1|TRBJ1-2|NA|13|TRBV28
TGTGCCAGCAGGGACAGGGGAGACTATGGCTACACCTTC
CASRDRGDYGYTF
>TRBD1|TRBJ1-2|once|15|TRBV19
TGTGCCAGTAGCGGACAGGGGGGTTATAACTATGGCTACACCTTC
CASSGQGGYNYGYTF
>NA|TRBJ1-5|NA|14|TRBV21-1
TGTGCCAGCACCCAGGGTGATCGGTCGGGGCCCCAGCATTTT
CASTQGDRSGPQHF
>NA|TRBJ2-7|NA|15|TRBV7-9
TGTGCCAGCAGCTCCCTGATGGCTGGATCCTACGAGCAGTACTTC
CASSSLMAGSYEQYF
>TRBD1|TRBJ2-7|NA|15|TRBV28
TGTGCCAGCAGTTCGCCTTACAGGGGGCCCTACGAGCAGTACTTC
CASSSPYRGPYEQYF
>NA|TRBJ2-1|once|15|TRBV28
TGTGCCAGCATCCCTCAGGGAGCTTTAAGTGATGAGCAGTTCTTC
CASIPQGALSDEQFF
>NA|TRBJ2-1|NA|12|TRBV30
TGTGCCTGGAGTGTCATCGGGGAAGAGCAGTTCTTC
CAWSVIGEEQFF
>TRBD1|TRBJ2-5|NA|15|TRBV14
TGTGCCAGCAGCCGGACAGGCCGAGGGGAAGAGACCCAGTACTTC
CASSRTGRGEETQYF
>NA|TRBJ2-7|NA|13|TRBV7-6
TGTGCCAGCAGCTCAGGGTACTCCTACGAGCAGTACTTC
CASSSGYSYEQYF
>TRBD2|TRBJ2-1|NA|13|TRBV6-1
TGTGCCTGCGGGAGGGCCGTTTTAAATGAGCAGTTCTTC
CACGRAVLNEQFF
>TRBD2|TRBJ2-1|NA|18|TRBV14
TGTGCCAGCAGCCAGGGACTAGCGGGAGTTAGCCGACCTAATGAGCAGTTCTTC
CASSQGLAGVSRPNEQFF
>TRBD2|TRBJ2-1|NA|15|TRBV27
TGTGCCAGCAGTTTAGGGACTAGCGGGAGCCATGAGCAGTTCTTC
CASSLGTSGSHEQFF